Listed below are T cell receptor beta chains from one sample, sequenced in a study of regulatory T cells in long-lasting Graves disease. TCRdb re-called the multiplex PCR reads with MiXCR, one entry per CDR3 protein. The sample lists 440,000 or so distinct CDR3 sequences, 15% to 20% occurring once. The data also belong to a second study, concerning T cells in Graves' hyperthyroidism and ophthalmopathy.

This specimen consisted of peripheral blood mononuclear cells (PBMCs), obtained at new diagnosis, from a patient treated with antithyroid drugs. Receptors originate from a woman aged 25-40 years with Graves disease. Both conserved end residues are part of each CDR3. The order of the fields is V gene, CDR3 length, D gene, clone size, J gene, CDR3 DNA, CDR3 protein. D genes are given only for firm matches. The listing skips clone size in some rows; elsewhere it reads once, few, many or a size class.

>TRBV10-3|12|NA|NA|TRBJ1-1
TGTGCCATCAGTGAAGTTGACACTGAAGCTTTCTTT
CAISEVDTEAFF
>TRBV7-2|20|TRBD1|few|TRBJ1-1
TGTGCCAGCAGCTTAGGACTCCTGCCCGGGACAGGGGTAGACAACACTGAAGCTTTCTTT
CASSLGLLPGTGVDNTEAFF
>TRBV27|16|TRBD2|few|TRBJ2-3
TGTGCCAGCAGAAATAGCGGGAGTGGGCTAGGGAATACGCAGTATTTT
CASRNSGSGLGNTQYF
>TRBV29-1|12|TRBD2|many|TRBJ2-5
TGCAGCACCAGGACTAGGAGGGAGACCCAGTACTTC
CSTRTRRETQYF
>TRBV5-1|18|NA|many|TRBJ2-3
TGCGCCAGCAGCTTGCAAGCCATCGGACAGTGGGGGCCAGATACGCAGTATTTT
CASSLQAIGQWGPDTQYF
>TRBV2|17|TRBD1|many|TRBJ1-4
TGTGCCAGCAGTGAATGGGGGACAGTGCCGATTAATGAAAAACTGTTTTTT
CASSEWGTVPINEKLFF
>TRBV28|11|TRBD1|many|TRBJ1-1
TGTGCCAGCAGTTGGACAGGGGAAGCTTTCTTT
CASSWTGEAFF
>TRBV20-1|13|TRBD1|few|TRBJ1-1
TGCAGTGCACCTGGACAGGGGAGGACTGAAGCTTTCTTT
CSAPGQGRTEAFF
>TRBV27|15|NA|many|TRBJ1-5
TGTGCCAGCAGTTTATGGGCAGGGAGCAATCAGCCCCAGCATTTT
CASSLWAGSNQPQHF
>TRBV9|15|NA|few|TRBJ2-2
TGTGCCAGCACCAGCCCCAGACAAGGCACCGGGGAGCTGTTTTTT
CASTSPRQGTGELFF
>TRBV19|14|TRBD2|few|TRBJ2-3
TGTGCCAGTAGGAGGCGGGAGGGCCTGGATACGCAGTATTTT
CASRRREGLDTQYF
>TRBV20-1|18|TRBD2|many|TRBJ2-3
TGCAGTGCTAGAGATATTAGACTAGCGGGAGGGCGCACAGATACGCAGTATTTT
CSARDIRLAGGRTDTQYF
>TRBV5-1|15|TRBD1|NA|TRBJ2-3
TGCGCCAGCAGCTATGAGACAGGGGGTACAGATACGCAGTATTTT
CASSYETGGTDTQYF
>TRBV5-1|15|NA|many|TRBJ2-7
TGCGCCAGCAGCCCATCTTGGGGCAGCCCCTACGAGCAGTACTTC
CASSPSWGSPYEQYF
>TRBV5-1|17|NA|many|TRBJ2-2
TGCGCCAGCGGAGTATTGGGGACGTCCGCGAACACCGGGGAGCTGTTTTTT
CASGVLGTSANTGELFF
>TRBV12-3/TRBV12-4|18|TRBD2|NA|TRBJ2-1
TGTGCCAGCAGTTTAACCTCCCCTCTAGCGGGAGGGTACAATGAGCAGTTCTTC
CASSLTSPLAGGYNEQFF
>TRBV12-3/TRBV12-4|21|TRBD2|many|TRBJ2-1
TGTGCCAGCAGCCGACCGGGTCGTGGACTAGCGGGAATCAGCTCCTACAATGAGCAGTTCTTC
CASSRPGRGLAGISSYNEQFF
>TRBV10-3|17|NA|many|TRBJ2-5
TGTGCCATCAGTGAGTCGAGACTAGTAGGGTACCAAGAGACCCAGTACTTC
CAISESRLVGYQETQYF
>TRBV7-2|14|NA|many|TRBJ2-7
TGTGCCAGCACCCCCGGCCACAGGAGCTACGAGCAGTACTTC
CASTPGHRSYEQYF
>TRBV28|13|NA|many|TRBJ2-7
TGTGCCAGCAGTCCCGACAGTTTCTACGAGCAGTACTTC
CASSPDSFYEQYF
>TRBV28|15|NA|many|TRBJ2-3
TGTGCCAGCAGTGTCCTTAATAGCGACACAGATACGCAGTATTTT
CASSVLNSDTDTQYF
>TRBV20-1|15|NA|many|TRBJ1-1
TGCAGTGCTAGGGCCCTTAGGGAAAGGCGCGCTGAAGCTTTCTTT
CSARALRERRAEAFF
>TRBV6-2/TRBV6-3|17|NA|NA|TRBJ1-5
TGTGCCAGCAGTGAAAGGATCGGGACTGTAAGCAATCAGCCCCAGCATTTT
CASSERIGTVSNQPQHF
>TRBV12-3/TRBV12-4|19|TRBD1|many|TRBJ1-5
TGTGCCAGCAGTTTAGCGCGGGACAGGAGGAAGATAGGCAATCAGCCCCAGCATTTT
CASSLARDRRKIGNQPQHF
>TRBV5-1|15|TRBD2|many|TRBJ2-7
TGCGCCAGCAGTGTCCTAGCGGGGCGCTCCTACGAGCAGTACTTC
CASSVLAGRSYEQYF
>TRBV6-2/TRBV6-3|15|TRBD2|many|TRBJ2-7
TGTGCCAGCAGAAAAGGAGGACTAGGGTGGCGCGAGCAGTACTTC
CASRKGGLGWREQYF
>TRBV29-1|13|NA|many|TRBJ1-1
TGCAGCGTTGGGAGGGGGGTGAACACTGAAGCTTTCTTT
CSVGRGVNTEAFF
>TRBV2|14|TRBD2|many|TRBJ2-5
TGTGCCAGCAGTGATAGCAGCGGGAGGAAGACCCAGTACTTC
CASSDSSGRKTQYF
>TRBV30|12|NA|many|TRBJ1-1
TGTGCCTGGAGTGTACGACAGAGGCGTGCTTTCTTT
CAWSVRQRRAFF
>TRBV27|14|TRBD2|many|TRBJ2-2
TGTGCCAGCGGCGCTAGCGGGGGCACCGGGGAGCTGTTTTTT
CASGASGGTGELFF
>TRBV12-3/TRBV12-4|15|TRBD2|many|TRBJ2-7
TGTGCCAGCAGTCAGACCGGGACTAACACCTACGAGCAGTACTTC
CASSQTGTNTYEQYF
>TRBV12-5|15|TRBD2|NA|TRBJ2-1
TGTGCTAGCCAATCCGCGGGAGGGCCTGGGAATGAGCAGTTCTTC
CASQSAGGPGNEQFF
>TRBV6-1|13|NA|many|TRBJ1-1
TGTGCCAGCACAGGGAACTTCCACACTGAAGCTTTCTTT
CASTGNFHTEAFF
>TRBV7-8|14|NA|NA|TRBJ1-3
TGTGCCAGCAGCTCCGGGAGCTCTGGAAACACCATATATTTT
CASSSGSSGNTIYF
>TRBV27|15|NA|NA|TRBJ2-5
TGTGCCAGCAGTTTAATGGGGGACGGACAAGAGACCCAGTACTTC
CASSLMGDGQETQYF
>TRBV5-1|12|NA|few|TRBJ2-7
TGCGCCAGCAGCCCAGATACAGGGAAGCAGTACTTC
CASSPDTGKQYF
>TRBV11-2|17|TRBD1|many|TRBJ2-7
TGTGCCAGCAGCTTAACCCCCGGACAGGGGACGAAGGGCGAGCAGTACTTC
CASSLTPGQGTKGEQYF
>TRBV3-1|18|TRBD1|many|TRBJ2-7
TGTGCCAGCAGCCCCCGGACAGGGGTGAGTTACACCCCCTACGAGCAGTACTTC
CASSPRTGVSYTPYEQYF
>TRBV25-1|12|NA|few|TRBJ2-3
TGTGCCAGCAGTCCAATGGCGGATACGCAGTATTTT
CASSPMADTQYF
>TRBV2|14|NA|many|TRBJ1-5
TGTGCCAGCAGTGAAAGAAGTGGCAATCAGCCCCAGCATTTT
CASSERSGNQPQHF
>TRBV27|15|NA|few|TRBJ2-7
TGTGCCAGCAGTCCTCGACAGGGAGGGGTCGACGAGCAGTACTTC
CASSPRQGGVDEQYF
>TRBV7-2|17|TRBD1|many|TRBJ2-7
TGTGCCAGCAGCTTAGGTGGCGGGACAGGGAGCTCCTACGAGCAGTACTTC
CASSLGGGTGSSYEQYF
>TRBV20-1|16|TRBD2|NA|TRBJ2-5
TGCAGTGCTAGATTAGCCGGACTAGGCGGGGAAGAGACCCAGTACTTC
CSARLAGLGGEETQYF
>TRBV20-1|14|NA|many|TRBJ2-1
TGCAGTGCTACCCTTGAGGCCAGTGGAAATGAGCAGTTCTTC
CSATLEASGNEQFF
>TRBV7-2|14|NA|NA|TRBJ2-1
TGTGCCAGCAGCTTAAATAGGGGATCGGGGGAGCAGTTCTTC
CASSLNRGSGEQFF
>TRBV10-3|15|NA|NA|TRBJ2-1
TGTGCCATCAGAAGACAGGCAAGCTCCTACAATGAGCAGTTCTTC
CAIRRQASSYNEQFF
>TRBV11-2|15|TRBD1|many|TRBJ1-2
TGTGCCAGCAGCTTAGATCCACAGGGGGCGCGAGGCTACACCTTC
CASSLDPQGARGYTF
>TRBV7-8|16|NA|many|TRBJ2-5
TGTGCCAGCAGCTCTTGGGACAACAGATGGTCAGAGACCCAGTACTTC
CASSSWDNRWSETQYF
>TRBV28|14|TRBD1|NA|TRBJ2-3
TGTGCCAGCAGGCGACAGGGGGACACAGATACGCAGTATTTT
CASRRQGDTDTQYF
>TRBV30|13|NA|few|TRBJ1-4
TGTGCCTGCTCGGACAGCTTTAATGAAAAACTGTTTTTT
CACSDSFNEKLFF
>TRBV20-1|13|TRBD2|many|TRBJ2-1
TGCAGTGGAGGTCTAGCGGGAGTACGGGAGCAGTTCTTC
CSGGLAGVREQFF
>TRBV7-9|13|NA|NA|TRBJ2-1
TGTGCCAGCAGCTTAGAAGGGGCGGATGAGCAGTTCTTC
CASSLEGADEQFF
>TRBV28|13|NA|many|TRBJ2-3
TGTGCCAGCAGTCTGGGGGGGCCCGATACGCAGTATTTT
CASSLGGPDTQYF
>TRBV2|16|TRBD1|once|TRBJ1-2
TGTGCCAGCAGTTTATCCGGGACAGGGGAATTCGGTGGCTACACCTTC
CASSLSGTGEFGGYTF
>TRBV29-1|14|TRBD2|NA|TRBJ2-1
TGCAGTGCCGGGGGGACTAGCGGGAGGGGGCGGCAGTTCTTC
CSAGGTSGRGRQFF
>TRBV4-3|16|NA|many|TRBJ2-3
TGCGCCAGCAGCCAAGATGTCAGCTCGGGCACAGATACGCAGTATTTT
CASSQDVSSGTDTQYF
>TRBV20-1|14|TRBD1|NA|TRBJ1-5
TGCAGTGCCGCAATGACAGGGAGCAATCAGCCCCAGCATTTT
CSAAMTGSNQPQHF